The 11 T cell receptor beta chains below all came from one sample that was sequenced in a study of T cell responses to AZD1222 COVID-19 vaccine. Profiling relied on immunoSEQ multiplex PCR, and the TCRdb table lists in-frame clones only, not all of them. Of over 150,000 clones in the sample, approximately 94% were seen once. This sample comprised peripheral blood, obtained 28 days after the second AZD1222 dose. The source of these receptors is an adult who received the AZD1222 COVID-19 vaccine.

This clone showed up just a few times. The chain recombines TRBV29-1 with TRBJ1-1; D unresolved. Trimming stripped 5 bases from V and 2 bases from J, with 6 bases between. Germline V gene data show CDR1 as SQVTM and CDR2 as ANQGSEA. The CDR3 sequence is 11 residues long. Here the CDR3 DNA reads TGCAGCGTTAGCCTAAACACTGAAGCTTTCTTT. It is translated as CSVSLNTEAFF. The full variable domain, completed using reference TRBV29-1 and TRBJ1-1, is SAVISQKPSRDICQRGTSLTIQCQVDSQVTMMFWYRQQPGQSLTLIATANQGSEATYESGFVIDKFPISRPNLTFSTLTVSNMSPEDSSIYLCSVSLNTEAFFGQGTRLTVV.

V is TRBV6-6 and J is TRBJ2-1; 7 bases agree with TRBD1. The CDR3 is 14 residues long. The germline V gene has CDR1 MNHNY and CDR2 SVGAGI (reference sequence). J gave up 9 bases and V 5 bases, and 10 bases lay outside the gene matches. The DNA of the CDR3 is TGTGCCAGCAGTGAGGGGGCAGGTTTGGCTGAGCAGTTCTTC. Translated, it gives CASSEGAGLAEQFF.

The chain links TRBV28 to TRBJ1-2, with D perhaps matching TRBD1 (5 bases). The CDR3 covers 15 residues. Per the germline V gene, CDR1 is MDHEN and CDR2 is SYDVKM. V was cut by 1 base and J by 5 bases, with 14 bases left in between. The CDR3 coding sequence is TGTGCCAGCAGTTTATATGCGGTACAGGCTTATGGCTACACCTTC. Translated: CASSLYAVQAYGYTF.

The CDR3 is CASSQQGSYGYTF. CDR3 DNA: TGTGCCAGCAGTCAGCAGGGATCCTATGGCTACACCTTC. The chain recombines TRBV6-5 with TRBJ1-2; TRBD1 might be the D (5 bases). Trimming left V 5 bases short and J 4 bases short, with 11 bases between. Germline CDR1 reads MNHEY; CDR2 reads SVGAGI. The CDR3 loop spans 13 amino acids.

The chain joins TRBV7-6 to TRBJ1-2; D is unresolved. CDR3 length equals 16 residues. V was trimmed by 5 bases and J by 3 bases, leaving 19 bases between them. Germline lookup yields CDR1 SGHVS and CDR2 FNYEAQ. This CDR3 is CASSRNFPGPDYGYTF. The CDR3 coding sequence is TGTGCCAGCAGCCGAAACTTCCCGGGCCCGGACTATGGCTACACCTTC. The entire variable domain, with the rest obtained from reference TRBV7-6 and TRBJ1-2, is as follows: GAGVSQSPRYKVTKRGQDVALRCDPISGHVSLYWYRQALGQGPEFLTYFNYEAQQDKSGLPNDRFSAERPEGSISTLTIQRTEQRDSAMYRCASSRNFPGPDYGYTFGSGTRLTVV.

This rearrangement joins TRBV5-1 to TRBJ1-6; 9 nucleotides match TRBD1. Trimming cost V 0 bases and J 9 bases; bases outside gene matches: 10. CDR1 is SGHRS, CDR2 YFSETQ, per germline. There are 17 residues in the CDR3. In DNA, the CDR3 is TGCGCCAGCAGCTTGGAGGGCCCGGGACAGGGAGTTTCACCCCTCCACTTT. Protein sequence: CASSLEGPGQGVSPLHF.

This clone has a single count. The chain joins TRBV19 to TRBJ1-1; no reliable D call. Germline V gives CDR1 LNHDA, CDR2 SQIVND (reference sequence). This CDR3 contains 10 residues. CDR3 sequence (DNA): TGTCCTCAAAAGAACACTGAAGCTTTCTTT. Its translation: CPQKNTEAFF.

The chain joins TRBV28 to TRBJ1-1; 9 nucleotides agree with TRBD1. This CDR3 contains 14 residues. The V segment lost 4 bases and the J segment 0 bases; nucleotides outside the gene matches: 0. CDR1 is MDHEN, CDR2 SYDVKM, per germline. The CDR3 loop reads CASSYRGLNTEAFF. The CDR3 bases are TGTGCCAGCAGTTACAGGGGGCTGAACACTGAAGCTTTCTTT.

This chain connects TRBV7-9 to TRBJ1-1; D might be TRBD1 (5 bases). The CDR3 totals 16 residues. The V end was cut by 2 bases, the J end by 0 bases, with 13 bases between. Germline loops: CDR1 SEHNR, CDR2 FQNEAQ (reference sequence). CDR3: CASSLQKGLMNTEAFF. CDR3 bases: TGTGCCAGCAGCTTACAAAAGGGGTTAATGAACACTGAAGCTTTCTTT.

The chain uses TRBV6-5 and TRBJ2-7; D is possibly TRBD1 (5 bases). Germline CDR1 and CDR2: MNHEY and SVGAGI. Deletions cut 4 bases from V and 5 bases from J, with 18 bases between. The CDR3 length is 15 residues. The DNA for the CDR3 is TGTGCCAGCAGTTCGACGACGGCAGGGTCCGACGAGCAGTACTTC. The encoded protein is CASSSTTAGSDEQYF.

This rearrangement joins TRBV18 to TRBJ1-5; D perhaps matches TRBD1 (6 bases). The CDR3 length is 16 residues. Trimming shortened V by 1 base and J by 1 base, and 11 bases separated the two germline ends. CDR1 KGHSH and CDR2 LQKENI come from the germline V gene. The CDR3 is CASSPQGQGSNQPQHF. The CDR3 coding sequence is TGTGCCAGCTCACCACAGGGCCAGGGGAGCAATCAGCCCCAGCATTTT. Supplemented by reference TRBV18 and TRBJ1-5, the full variable domain reads NAGVMQNPRHLVRRRGQEARLRCSPMKGHSHVYWYRQLPEEGLKFMVYLQKENIIDESGMPKERFSAEFPKEGPSILRIQQVVRGDSAAYFCASSPQGQGSNQPQHFGDGTRLSIL.